Listed below are T cell receptor beta chains from one sample, sequenced in a study of CD8 T cells in Susac syndrome. Each CDR3 protein is one row after TCRdb ran MiXCR on the immunoSEQ multiplex PCR reads. Counted here are approximately 130,000 distinct CDR3 sequences, approximately 90% occurring once; the ten biggest clones make up 0.24%. The sample taken for sequencing was CD8+ T cells from PBMCs. Source of these receptors: a human donor with multiple sclerosis. Each CDR3 is given with its conserved first and last residue.

V	J	CDR3
TRBV4-1	TRBJ1-3	CASSQDGSLPSGNTIYF
TRBV27	TRBJ2-3	CASSFGGGTADTQYF
TRBV7-2	TRBJ2-3	CASSPWTGGEDTQYF
TRBV24-1	TRBJ1-5	CATSAGLYQPQHF
TRBV2	TRBJ2-1	CASRTGSGVEQFF
TRBV28	TRBJ2-5	CASRRPGTGVLAQYF
TRBV20-1	TRBJ1-1	CSPPSGANTEAFF
TRBV6-5	TRBJ2-7	CASSHPGEGHGYEQYF
TRBV29-1	TRBJ1-3	CSVPGEWDTIYF
TRBV20-1	TRBJ2-1	CSSIRGLAGYNEQFF
TRBV28	TRBJ1-2	CASSNRGNYGYTF